This TCR beta chain was captured in a study of OX40 agonist ivuxolimab in advanced cancers. Some background on the complete study: Ivuxolimab, which targeted the costimulatory receptor OX40 (CD134), was an agonistic, fully human IgG2 monoclonal antibody. Intravenous ivuxolimab was administered to patients every 2 weeks at six dose levels: 0.01, 0.1, 0.3, 1.5, 3 and 10 mg/kg. The monotherapy dose-escalation portion (N of about 49 patients) of the phase I ivuxolimab trial is reported in the paper. The point of sequencing TCRbeta in the periphery was to test whether ivuxolimab changed TCR sequence diversity and drove clonal T-cell expansion. Prior anti-PD-1, anti-PD-L1 or anti-CTLA-4 therapy was permitted, and checkpoint inhibitors had been received by about 44% of dose-escalation patients. Of the approximately 50 dose-escalation patients, hepatocellular carcinoma was present in approximately 20, melanoma in roughly 15, renal cell carcinoma in 9 and head and neck cancer in 9. Partial responses were achieved by three dose-escalation patients, of whom one had hepatocellular carcinoma and two had cutaneous melanoma. A male proportion of roughly 80% and a mean age of around 60 years, ranging from roughly 20 to 80, were recorded for the dose-escalation cohort.

Genomic DNA was extracted from sorted cells for sequencing of the TCRbeta CDR3 region. The immunoSEQ Assay was used for sequencing of TCRbeta CDR3 regions. TCRdb took this table from immuneACCESS and kept in-frame rearrangements with V and J called. Such tables lack part of the clones; where checked against another copy, unresolved V genes explain under half of the gap, and the rest is unexplained. For this sample there are approximately 35,000 clones; less than 80% appear just once. Clones ranked in the top ten supply approximately 11% of the sample. Turning to this clone: Its antigen is not yet known. Within one base of it there is no much larger clone, and no base qualities were kept.

V and J lose 2 bases and 5 bases, and a span of 7 bases separates them. CDR3 length: 13 amino acids, cysteine to phenylalanine. The DNA shown is the 39-base CDR3, in frame from base 1. The germline V gene yields KGHSH for CDR1 and LQKENI for CDR2. Patients with a history of autoimmune disease or receiving systemic immunosuppression were excluded from the trial. Peripheral blood for TCR sequencing was collected from all dose cohorts at baseline, on cycle 4 day 1, and on cycle 7 day 1. The samples were drawn from a first-in-human, open-label, multicenter phase I dose-escalation trial of ivuxolimab. Adults with locally advanced or metastatic melanoma, renal cell carcinoma, hepatocellular carcinoma or head and neck squamous cell carcinoma were enrolled in the trial. Before TCR sequencing, CD4+ T cells and CD8+ T cells were sorted from peripheral blood as separate populations. The study at large found these results: In the 0.1-3.0 mg/kg groups, partial responders had among the lowest normalized peripheral clonal expansion, particularly in CD8+ T cells. Low levels of normalized T-cell clonal expansion were also seen in some patients who did not respond. Which antigens the clonally expanded peripheral T cells were specific for was not determined. At doses of 0.1 to 3.0 mg/kg, clonal expansion of both CD4+ and CD8+ T cells in blood was seen between baseline and week 6. After ivuxolimab, expanded clones were on average more numerous among CD8+ T cells than among CD4+ T cells.

The sample was CD4+ or CD8+ T cells sorted from blood, taken in a trial of the OX40 agonist ivuxolimab. This TCR was recovered from an adult with an advanced solid tumor such as melanoma, head and neck, liver or kidney cancer. This chain joins TRBV18 to TRBJ2-1; there is no confident call for the D gene. The DNA sequence is given as TGTGCCAGCTCACCATGGACCAACAATGAGCAGTTCTTC. Its translation reads: CASSPWTNNEQFF.